This T cell receptor beta chain stems from a study of shared T cell receptors in the human thymus (dated by TCRdb to 2020 to 2022). Context from the whole study: The study examined how self-reactive, shared T-cell receptor alpha chains are generated in the human thymus.

To prepare the library, the immunoSEQ multiplex PCR assay was applied. Not all clones reach the TCRdb copy of this immuneACCESS table, which keeps in-frame sequences only. Checked studies attribute under half of the gap to unresolved V genes and leave the rest unexplained. This sample holds 700,000 or so clones; approximately 83% were observed only once. The top ten clonotypes cover roughly 0.01% of the sample. CDR1 and CDR2 are drawn from the germline V gene: SGHRS, YFSETQ. From the cysteine up to the phenylalanine, the CDR3 has a length of 16 residues. Kept here is only the CDR3 DNA, which spans 48 bases and is read in frame from base 1. V loses 4 bases at its end and J loses 1 base; junction bases beyond the gene matches: 8. This clone has more than one count but fewer than ten. Its specific antigen is unknown. Per-nucleotide qualities are absent, and no much larger clonotype sits a single base away.

This sample was also put to use in a study of human thymus T cells. The second study's paper adds: Immunologically healthy infants undergoing open corrective cardiac surgery for congenital heart defects in Finland were used as donors. The thymus tissue came from surgical resects taken out during corrective cardiac surgery. Usage of V and J gene segments appeared to be biased in both the thymic and the peripheral blood repertoires. Highly overlapping thymic TCR repertoires among unrelated individuals were reported in the related research. The study described the TCR alpha and beta repertoires in about eight infant thymus samples and four matching peripheral blood samples. Donor ages ranged from about 7 to 250 days, and the cohort comprised six or seven male and two female infants. Thymocytes were freed from the tissue by mechanical means and kept at -70 degrees C as pellets of roughly 9-33 million cells. A QIAsymphony instrument was used to extract genomic DNA from frozen cell pellets. Using the immunoSEQ multiplex PCR assay, the TCRB and TCRAD loci were amplified from a standardized quantity of quality-controlled genomic DNA. The V(D)J region was spanned by amplicons of a length sufficient to cover the CDR3 and to identify V and J genes. Amplicon sequencing was performed on an Illumina platform through the commercial immunoSEQ service. Corrections for primer bias and sequencing errors followed previously described methods, while TCRAD and TCRB definitions were based on the IMGT database. immunoSEQ Analyzer 3.0 and VDJTools were used for repertoire analysis, which covered basic statistics, V/J segment usage, diversity estimates, rarefaction and pairwise overlap. Diversity was estimated with Chao1, ChaoE, Efron-Thisted, Shannon and inverse Simpson indices, and also on datasets down-sampled to the smallest sample. For repertoire overlap, CDR3 nucleotide sequence, V gene and J gene had to match strictly, and clustering was done by Jaccard-based multidimensional scaling. On average, thymus samples yielded 800,000 or so unique TCRB clonotypes, whereas blood samples yielded about 84,000.

The source of this sequence is a girl younger than two with a congenital heart defect. Donor details come from another sample of the same person, matched by shared clones. Sample: thymocytes. The chain links TRBV5-1 with TRBJ2-5, with TRBD1 identical over 9 junction bases. The CDR3 here reads CASSQGQGTIQETQYF. The DNA sequence reads TGCGCCAGCAGCCAAGGACAGGGGACAATCCAAGAGACCCAGTACTTC.